Given below is one T cell receptor (beta chain) in context. No antigen is known for it. CDR3 size: 13 residues. The germline CDR1 and CDR2 sequences are MNHEY and SVGAGI. Vbeta (60) and Jbeta (13) primers were used in the PCR. TCRdb's copy holds only in-frame clones and misses some; the assay was immunoSEQ multiplex PCR. Among 150,000 to 200,000 clones listed, roughly 75% were seen once. The sample comes from a study of cytomegalovirus exposure and HLA in healthy donors. Study context: In terms of ancestry, the Caucasian-associated cluster contained roughly 81% of the approximately 400 genotyped donors.

Overall study results and limits: Many donors shared some public TCRs, even though most TCR sequences were rare.

Sample: PBMCs. This TCR came from a man younger than 35 in good health and CMV-seropositive. V gene TRBV6-5 combines with J gene TRBJ2-5, with 8 bases lining up with TRBD2. The DNA end is more similar to TRBJ2-7, so the J call may be wrong. CDR3 coding DNA: TGTGCCAGCACTGTTGCGGGAGGCAACGAGCAGTACTTC. Protein product: CASTVAGGNEQYF.